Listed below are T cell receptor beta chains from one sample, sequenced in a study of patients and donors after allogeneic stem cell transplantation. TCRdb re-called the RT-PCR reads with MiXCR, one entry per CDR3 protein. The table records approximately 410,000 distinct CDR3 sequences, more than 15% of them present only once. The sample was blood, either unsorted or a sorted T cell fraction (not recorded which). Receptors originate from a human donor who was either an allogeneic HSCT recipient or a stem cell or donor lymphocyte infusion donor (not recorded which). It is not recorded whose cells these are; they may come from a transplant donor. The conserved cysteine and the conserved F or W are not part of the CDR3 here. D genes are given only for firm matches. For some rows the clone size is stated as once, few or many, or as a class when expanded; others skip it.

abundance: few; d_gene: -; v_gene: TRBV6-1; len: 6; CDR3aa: ASNEQF
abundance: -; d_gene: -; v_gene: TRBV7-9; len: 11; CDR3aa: ASSLRTLDTQY
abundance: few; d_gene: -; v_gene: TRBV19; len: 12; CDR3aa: ASSIAGSKYGYT
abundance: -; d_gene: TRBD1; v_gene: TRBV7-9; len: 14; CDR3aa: ASSPYPGQGGTEAF
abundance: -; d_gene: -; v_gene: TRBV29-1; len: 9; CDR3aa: SVEDRTEAF
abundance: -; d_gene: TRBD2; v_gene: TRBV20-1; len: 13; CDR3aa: SARPAGGFSYEQY
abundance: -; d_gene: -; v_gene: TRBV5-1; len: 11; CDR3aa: ASSQRGNEKLF
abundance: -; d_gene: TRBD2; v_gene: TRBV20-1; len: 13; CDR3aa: SASLLVGGPNEQF
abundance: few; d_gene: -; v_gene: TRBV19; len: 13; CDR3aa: ASSPGPPGGAPQH
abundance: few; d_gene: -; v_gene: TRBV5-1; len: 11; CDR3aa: ASSLDGWETQY
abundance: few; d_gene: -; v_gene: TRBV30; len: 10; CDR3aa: AWRRDRRQLF
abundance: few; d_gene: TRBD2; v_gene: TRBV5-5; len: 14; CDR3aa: ASSPTGTPGRETQY
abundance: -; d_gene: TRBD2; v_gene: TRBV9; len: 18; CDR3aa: ASSGIPPGLAGANTGELF
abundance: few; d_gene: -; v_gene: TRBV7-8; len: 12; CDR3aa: ASSLGGGQTEAF
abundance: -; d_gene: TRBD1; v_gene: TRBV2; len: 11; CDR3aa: ASSEWDRGDQF
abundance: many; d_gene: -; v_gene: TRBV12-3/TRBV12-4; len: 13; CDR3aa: ASQPSPGMRGGYT
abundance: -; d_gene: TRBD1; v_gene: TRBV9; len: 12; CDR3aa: ASSARQGVETQY
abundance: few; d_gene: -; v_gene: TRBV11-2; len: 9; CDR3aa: ASSNVVEQF
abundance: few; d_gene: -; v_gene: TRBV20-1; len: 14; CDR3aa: SARDMSGNTNYGYT
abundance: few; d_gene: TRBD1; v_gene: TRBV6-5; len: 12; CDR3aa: ATSLGQSNEKLF
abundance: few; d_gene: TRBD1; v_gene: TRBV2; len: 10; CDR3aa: ASKGQEETQY
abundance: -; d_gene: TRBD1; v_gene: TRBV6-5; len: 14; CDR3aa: ASSSRTGRGNQPQH
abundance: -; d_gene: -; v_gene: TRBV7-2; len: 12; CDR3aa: ASSFRLSSYEQY
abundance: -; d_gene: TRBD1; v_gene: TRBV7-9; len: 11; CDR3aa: ASSPTTGNGYT
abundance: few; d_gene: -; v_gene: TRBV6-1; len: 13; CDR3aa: ASSERGGFPGELF